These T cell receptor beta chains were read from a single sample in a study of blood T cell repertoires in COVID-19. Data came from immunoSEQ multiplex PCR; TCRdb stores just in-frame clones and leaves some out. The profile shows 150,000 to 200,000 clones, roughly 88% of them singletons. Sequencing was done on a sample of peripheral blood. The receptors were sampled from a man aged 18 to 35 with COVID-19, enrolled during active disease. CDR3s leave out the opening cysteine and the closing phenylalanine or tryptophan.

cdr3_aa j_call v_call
ASSLNSQGYGYT TRBJ1-2 TRBV7-3
ASSLYEGQGKLGNQPQH TRBJ1-5 TRBV28
ASGLAAGTGGTNYGYT TRBJ1-2 TRBV12-5
ASSLAGPGLWYGYT TRBJ1-2 TRBV11-2
ASSLTGGMNTEAF TRBJ1-1 TRBV7-3
ASSLAPGRYKSGSRDEQF TRBJ2-1 TRBV5-1
ASSGGPSGRIYEQY TRBJ2-7 TRBV10-2
ASSAPDRGPSYNEQF TRBJ2-1 TRBV5-1
ASSPRGGSYNEQF TRBJ2-1 TRBV28
ASSQDMSSSSGEQF TRBJ2-1 TRBV4-3
ASTPQVGYYEQY TRBJ2-7 TRBV19
ASSPGSTSLPNEQF TRBJ2-1 TRBV28
ASSPLAGERVEQY TRBJ2-7 TRBV2
ASSEAWAGAYEQY TRBJ2-7 TRBV6-1
ASSPRVGGTYEQY TRBJ2-7 TRBV18
ASSLQPGQGENEQF TRBJ2-1 TRBV18
ASSSGQGSTHEQY TRBJ2-7 TRBV4-3
ASSYTPRELYTGELF TRBJ2-2 TRBV6-2/TRBV6-3
ASSSGQEFHEQY TRBJ2-7 TRBV28
ASSTGVFPYGYT TRBJ1-2 TRBV6-5
ASSFGRELREQY TRBJ2-7 TRBV7-2
ASSSLRFEQY TRBJ2-7 TRBV5-6
SAVAGEAF TRBJ1-1 TRBV20-1
ATSRGGTGSYGYT TRBJ1-2 TRBV15
ASSPGLAGGTEQF TRBJ2-1 TRBV5-1